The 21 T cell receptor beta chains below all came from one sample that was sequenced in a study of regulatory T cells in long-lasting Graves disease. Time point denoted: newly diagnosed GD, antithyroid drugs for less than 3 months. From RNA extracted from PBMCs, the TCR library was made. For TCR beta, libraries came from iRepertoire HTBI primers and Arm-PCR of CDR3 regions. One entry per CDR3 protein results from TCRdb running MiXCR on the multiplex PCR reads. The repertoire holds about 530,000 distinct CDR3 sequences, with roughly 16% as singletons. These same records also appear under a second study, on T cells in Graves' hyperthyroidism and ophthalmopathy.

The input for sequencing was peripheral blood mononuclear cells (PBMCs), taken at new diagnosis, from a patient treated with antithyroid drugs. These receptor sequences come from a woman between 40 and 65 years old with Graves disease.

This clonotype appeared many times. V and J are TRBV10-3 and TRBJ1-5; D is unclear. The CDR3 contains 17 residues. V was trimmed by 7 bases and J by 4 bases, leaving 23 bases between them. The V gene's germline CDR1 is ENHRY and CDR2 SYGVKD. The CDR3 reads CAIKFWDLVNSNQPQHF. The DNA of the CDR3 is TGTGCCATCAAGTTTTGGGATTTGGTTAATTCTAATCAGCCCCAGCATTTT.

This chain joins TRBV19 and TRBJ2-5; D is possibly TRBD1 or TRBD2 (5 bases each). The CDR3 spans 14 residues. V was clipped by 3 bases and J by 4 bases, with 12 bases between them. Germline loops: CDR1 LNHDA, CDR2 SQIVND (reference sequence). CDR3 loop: CASSIRDARETQYF. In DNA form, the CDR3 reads TGTGCCAGTAGTATCCGGGACGCTCGAGAGACCCAGTACTTC.

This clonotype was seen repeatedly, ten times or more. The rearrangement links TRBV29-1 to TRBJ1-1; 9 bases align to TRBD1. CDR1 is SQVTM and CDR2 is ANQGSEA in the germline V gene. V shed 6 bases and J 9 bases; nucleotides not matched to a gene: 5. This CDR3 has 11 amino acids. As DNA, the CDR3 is TGCAGCGTAGATACAGGGGGCAAAGCTTTCTTT. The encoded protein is CSVDTGGKAFF.

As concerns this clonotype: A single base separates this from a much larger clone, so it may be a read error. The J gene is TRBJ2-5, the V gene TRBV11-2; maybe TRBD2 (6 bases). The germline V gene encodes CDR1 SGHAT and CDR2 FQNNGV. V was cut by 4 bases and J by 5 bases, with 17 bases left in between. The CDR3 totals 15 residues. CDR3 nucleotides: TGTGCCAGCAGCTCAGGTGGGGGGATACGGGAGACCCAGTACTTC. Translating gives CASSSGGGIRETQYF. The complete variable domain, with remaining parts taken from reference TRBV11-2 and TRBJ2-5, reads EAGVAQSPRYKIIEKRQSVAFWCNPISGHATLYWYQQILGQGPKLLIQFQNNGVVDDSQLPKDRFSAERLKGVDSTLKIQPAKLEDSAVYLCASSSGGGIRETQYFGPGTRLLVL.

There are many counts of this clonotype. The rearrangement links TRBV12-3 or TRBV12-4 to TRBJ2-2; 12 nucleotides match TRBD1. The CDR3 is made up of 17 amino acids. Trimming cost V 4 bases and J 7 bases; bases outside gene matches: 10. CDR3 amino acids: CASSSQSGTGGFGELFF. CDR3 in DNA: TGTGCCAGCAGTTCCCAGTCCGGGACAGGGGGCTTCGGGGAGCTGTTTTTT.

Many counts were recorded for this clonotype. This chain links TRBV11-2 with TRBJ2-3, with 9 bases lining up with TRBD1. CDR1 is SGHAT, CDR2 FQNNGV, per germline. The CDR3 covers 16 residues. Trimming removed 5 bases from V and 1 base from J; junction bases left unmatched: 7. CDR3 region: CASSGRTGDGTDTQYF. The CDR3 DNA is TGTGCCAGCAGCGGCCGGACAGGGGACGGCACAGATACGCAGTATTTT.

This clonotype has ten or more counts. Here the CDR3 DNA reads TGCGCCAGCAGCTCGGACAGCATGAACACTGAAGCTTTCTTT. Encoded protein: CASSSDSMNTEAFF. The rearrangement joins TRBV5-1 to TRBJ1-1, with D perhaps matching TRBD1 (6 bases). Trimming removed 3 bases at V and 0 bases at J, with 9 bases between. The CDR3 length is 14 residues. CDR1 is SGHRS, CDR2 YFSETQ, per germline.

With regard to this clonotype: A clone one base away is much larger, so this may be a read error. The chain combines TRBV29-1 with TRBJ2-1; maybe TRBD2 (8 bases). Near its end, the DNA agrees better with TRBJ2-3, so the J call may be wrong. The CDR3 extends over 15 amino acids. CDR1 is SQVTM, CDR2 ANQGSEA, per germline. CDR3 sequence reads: CSVEIRERGTDPQYF. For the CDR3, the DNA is TGCAGCGTTGAAATTAGGGAGCGGGGGACAGATCCGCAGTATTTT.

The DNA for the CDR3 is TGTGCCAGTAGTAGGGAGACAGGGGTGAGGAATAAAGCTTTCTTT. This encodes CASSRETGVRNKAFF. The gene calls are TRBV19 and TRBJ1-1, with 8 bases lining up with TRBD1. CDR3 length: 15 residues. V shed 4 bases, J shed 9 bases, and the junction held 13 bases outside the gene matches. Germline CDR1 is LNHDA and CDR2 is SQIVND (reference sequence).

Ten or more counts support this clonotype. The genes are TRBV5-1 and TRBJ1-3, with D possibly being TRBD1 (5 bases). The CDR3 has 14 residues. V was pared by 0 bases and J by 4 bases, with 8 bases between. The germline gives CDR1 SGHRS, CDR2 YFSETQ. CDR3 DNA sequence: TGCGCCAGCAGCTTGGACGGGGCCGGAAACACCATATATTTT. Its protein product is CASSLDGAGNTIYF.

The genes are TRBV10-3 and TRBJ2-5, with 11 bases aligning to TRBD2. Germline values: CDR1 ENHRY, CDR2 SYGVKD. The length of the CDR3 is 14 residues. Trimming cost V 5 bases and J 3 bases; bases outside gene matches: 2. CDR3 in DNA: TGTGCCATCAGTCCGGGACTAGCGGAAGAGACCCAGTACTTC. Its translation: CAISPGLAEETQYF.

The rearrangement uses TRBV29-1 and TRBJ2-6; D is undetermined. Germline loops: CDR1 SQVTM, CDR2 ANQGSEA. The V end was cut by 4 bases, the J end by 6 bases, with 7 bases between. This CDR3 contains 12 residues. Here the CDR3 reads CSVAGLANVLTF. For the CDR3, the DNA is TGCAGCGTTGCCGGGTTGGCCAACGTCCTGACTTTC.

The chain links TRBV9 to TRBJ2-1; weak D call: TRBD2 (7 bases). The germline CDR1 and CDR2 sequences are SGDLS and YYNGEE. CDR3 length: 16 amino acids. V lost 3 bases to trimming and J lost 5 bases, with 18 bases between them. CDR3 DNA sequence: TGTGCCAGCAGCGAGGCAGGGGTGGGAGGGGACAATGAGCAGTTCTTC. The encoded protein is CASSEAGVGGDNEQFF.

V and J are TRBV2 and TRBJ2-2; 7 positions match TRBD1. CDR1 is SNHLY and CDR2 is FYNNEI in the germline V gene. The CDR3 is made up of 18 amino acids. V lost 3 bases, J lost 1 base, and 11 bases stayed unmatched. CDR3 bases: TGTGCCAGCAGTGATTTAGTGTGGGGACAGAAGAACACCGGGGAGCTGTTTTTT. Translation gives CASSDLVWGQKNTGELFF.

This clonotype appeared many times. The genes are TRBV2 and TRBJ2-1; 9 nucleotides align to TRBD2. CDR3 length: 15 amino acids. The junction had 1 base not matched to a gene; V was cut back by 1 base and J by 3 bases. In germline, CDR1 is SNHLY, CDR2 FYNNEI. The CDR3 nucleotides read TGTGCCAGCAGTGAAGGACTAGCGGACTACAATGAGCAGTTCTTC. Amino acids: CASSEGLADYNEQFF.

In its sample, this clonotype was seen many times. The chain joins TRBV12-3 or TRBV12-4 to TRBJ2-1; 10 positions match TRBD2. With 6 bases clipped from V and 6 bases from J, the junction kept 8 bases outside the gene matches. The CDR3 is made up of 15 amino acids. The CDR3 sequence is CASRGGTSAPNEQFF. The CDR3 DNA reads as TGTGCCAGCAGGGGAGGGACTAGCGCCCCCAATGAGCAGTTCTTC.

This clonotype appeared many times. CDR3 in amino acids: CASNPQVNQPQHF. CDR3 bases: TGTGCCAGCAATCCGCAGGTCAATCAGCCCCAGCATTTT. The V call is TRBV2, the J call TRBJ1-5; D not certain. Between the trimmed V and J ends, which lost 7 bases and 3 bases, there was a span of 10 bases. The germline V gene encodes CDR1 SNHLY and CDR2 FYNNEI. The CDR3 contains 13 residues.

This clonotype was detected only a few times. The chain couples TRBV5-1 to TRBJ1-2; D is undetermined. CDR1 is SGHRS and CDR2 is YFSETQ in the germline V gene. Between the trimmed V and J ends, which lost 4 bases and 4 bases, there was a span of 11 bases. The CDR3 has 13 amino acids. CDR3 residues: CASSRSEGYGYTF. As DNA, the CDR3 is TGCGCCAGCAGCCGGAGCGAGGGCTATGGCTACACCTTC.

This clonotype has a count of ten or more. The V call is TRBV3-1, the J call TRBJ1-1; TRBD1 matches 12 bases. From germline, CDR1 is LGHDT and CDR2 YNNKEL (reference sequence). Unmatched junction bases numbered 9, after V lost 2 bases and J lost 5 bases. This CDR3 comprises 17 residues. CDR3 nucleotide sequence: TGTGCCAGCAGCCAATCCCCGGGACAGGGGGCAAGTACTGAAGCTTTCTTT. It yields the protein CASSQSPGQGASTEAFF.

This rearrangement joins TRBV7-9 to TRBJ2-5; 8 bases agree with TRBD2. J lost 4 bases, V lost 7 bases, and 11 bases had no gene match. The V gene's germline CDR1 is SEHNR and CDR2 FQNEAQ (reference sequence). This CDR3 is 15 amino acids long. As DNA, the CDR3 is TGTGCCAGCACCCTCCCGGGAGGGGCAGCAGAGACCCAGTACTTC. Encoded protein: CASTLPGGAAETQYF.

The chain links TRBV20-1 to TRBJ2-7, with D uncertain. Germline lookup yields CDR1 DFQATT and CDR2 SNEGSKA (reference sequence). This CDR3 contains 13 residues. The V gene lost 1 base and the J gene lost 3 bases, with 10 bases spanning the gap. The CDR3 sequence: CSARGLAHYEQYF. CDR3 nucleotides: TGCAGTGCTAGAGGTCTGGCACACTACGAGCAGTACTTC.